These 7 T cell receptor beta chains were sequenced from one sample in a study of shared clonotypes between healthy human individuals. Sequenced by immunoSEQ multiplex PCR; TCRdb stores in-frame clones only, minus some. The sample has 2 million to 2.5 million clones, approximately 95% seen once. The specimen sequenced was naive CD4+ T cells sorted from blood. The subset: CD45RA+ positively selected. These receptors came from a man between 18 and 29 years old in good health.

The genes are TRBV23-1 and TRBJ1-4; D uncertain. TRBV23-1 is classed as an ORF, of uncertain function. V was pared by 0 bases and J by 4 bases, with 15 bases between. This CDR3 has 17 amino acids. As DNA, the CDR3 is TGCGCCAGCAGTCAATCCCCGGAAACGCGATTTAATGAAAAACTGTTTTTT. Protein: CASSQSPETRFNEKLFF.

This chain links TRBV5-1 with TRBJ2-2, with D perhaps TRBD2 (7 bases). The CDR3 contains 16 residues. The germline gives CDR1 SGHRS, CDR2 YFSETQ. V lost 2 bases and J lost 3, with 14 bases in between. CDR3 sequence: CASSFGGLRDTGELFF. In DNA, the CDR3 is TGCGCCAGCAGCTTCGGGGGGCTAAGGGACACCGGGGAGCTGTTTTTT.

V gene TRBV27 combines with J gene TRBJ1-4; D is unresolved. Germline CDR1 MNHEY, CDR2 SMNVEV (reference sequence). CDR3 size: 15 residues. Deletions cut 5 bases from V and 0 bases from J, with 10 bases between. CDR3 in DNA: TGTGCCAGCAGTACGGCCTTCGCAACTAATGAAAAACTGTTTTTT. This gives the protein CASSTAFATNEKLFF.

The gene calls are TRBV7-9 and TRBJ2-1, with D hard to call. V dropped 5 bases and J dropped 7 bases, with 12 bases sitting between them. This CDR3 is 13 amino acids long. Germline CDR1 SEHNR, CDR2 FQNEAQ (reference sequence). The CDR3 DNA follows: TGTGCCAGCAGCCTTCAAAGAAGGAATGAGCAGTTCTTC. Protein product: CASSLQRRNEQFF.

This chain uses TRBV6-5 with TRBJ1-1; maybe TRBD1 (6 bases). Germline CDR1 and CDR2: MNHEY and SVGAGI. Trimming removed 6 bases at V and 7 bases at J, with 18 bases between. The CDR3 totals 14 residues. In DNA, the CDR3 is TGTGCCAGCAGGTCAGGACAGTCCAGGCTTGAAGCTTTCTTT. It codes for CASRSGQSRLEAFF.

This clone was recorded only once. The genes are TRBV30 and TRBJ1-1; D not resolved. CDR3 length: 14 amino acids. Germline assignment: CDR1 GTSNPN and CDR2 SVGIG (reference sequence). V lost 2 bases, J lost 5 bases, and 15 bases lay in between. The CDR3 sequence: CAWSSSGVGTEAFF. CDR3 nucleotide sequence: TGTGCCTGGAGTTCATCCGGGGTGGGGACTGAAGCTTTCTTT.

V usage is TRBV27 and J usage is TRBJ1-6, with D maybe TRBD1 (5 bases). This CDR3 has 14 residues. V dropped 3 bases and J dropped 12 bases, with 15 bases sitting between them. Germline V gene data show CDR1 as MNHEY and CDR2 as SMNVEV (reference sequence). CDR3 protein: CASSFAPGGGPLHF. The CDR3 DNA is TGTGCCAGCAGTTTCGCCCCGGGGGGGGGACCCCTCCACTTT.